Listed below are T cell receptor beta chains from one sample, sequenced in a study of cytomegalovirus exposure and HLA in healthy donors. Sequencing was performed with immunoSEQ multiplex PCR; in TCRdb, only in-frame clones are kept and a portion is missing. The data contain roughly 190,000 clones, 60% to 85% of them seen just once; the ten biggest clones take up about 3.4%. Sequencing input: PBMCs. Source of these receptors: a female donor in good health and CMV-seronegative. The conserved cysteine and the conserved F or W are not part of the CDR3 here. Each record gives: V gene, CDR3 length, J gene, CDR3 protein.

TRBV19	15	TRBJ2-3	ASSKEGDTLLTDTQY
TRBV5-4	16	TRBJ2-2	ASSSGLAGGMNTGELF
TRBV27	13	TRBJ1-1	ASSSTGGMNTEAF
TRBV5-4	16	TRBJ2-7	ASSLPRTSGGRAYEQY
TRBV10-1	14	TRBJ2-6	ASGSGTSGGSNVLT
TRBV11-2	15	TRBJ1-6	ASSATGASSYNSPLH
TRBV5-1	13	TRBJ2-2	ASSPGTSGSGELF
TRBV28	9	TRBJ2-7	ASSTEYEQY
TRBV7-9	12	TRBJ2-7	ASSPRDSSYEQY
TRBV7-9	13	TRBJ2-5	ASSFSGQQQETQY
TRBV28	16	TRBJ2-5	ASSPGTGTSGRQETQY
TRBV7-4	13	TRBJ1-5	ASSSNGGGNQPQH
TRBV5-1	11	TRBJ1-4	ASSPGPSEKLF
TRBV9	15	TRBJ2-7	ASSAPRDRGVSYEQY
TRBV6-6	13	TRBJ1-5	ASSPSQGSNQPQH
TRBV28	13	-	ASSTHGTGSYEQY
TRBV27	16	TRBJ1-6	ASSFGLTGGSHNSPLH
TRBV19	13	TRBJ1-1	ASSIDEGLSTEAF
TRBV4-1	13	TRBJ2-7	ASSLPGQGDYEQY
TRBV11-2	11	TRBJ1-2	ASSRDRGNGYT
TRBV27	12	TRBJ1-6	ASSSPGKQSPLH
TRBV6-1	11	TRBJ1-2	ASRRTEVNGYT
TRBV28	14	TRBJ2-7	ATSGASGGQTYEQY
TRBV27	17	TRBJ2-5	ASSLLRPSGRTYQETQY
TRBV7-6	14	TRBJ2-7	ASSLSPGTGTYEQY
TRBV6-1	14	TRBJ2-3	ASSAQLAGGTDTQY
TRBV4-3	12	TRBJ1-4	ASSLGGVAEKLF
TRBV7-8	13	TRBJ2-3	ASSFRDSSRDTQY
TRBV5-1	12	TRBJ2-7	ASSLLGGAYEQY
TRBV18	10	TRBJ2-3	ASSPSTDTQY
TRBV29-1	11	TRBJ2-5	SVDRGGQETQY
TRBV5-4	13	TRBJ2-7	ASSPGGTASYEQY
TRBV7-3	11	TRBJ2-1	ASSRFSGNEQF
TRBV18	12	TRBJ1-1	ASSPTGGETEAF
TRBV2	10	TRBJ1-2	ASSDWTGYGT
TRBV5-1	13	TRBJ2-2	ASGRDSPNTGELF
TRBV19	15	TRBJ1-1	ASSIPGQGIMNTEAF
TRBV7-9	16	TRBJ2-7	ASSTPSPRQARSYEQY
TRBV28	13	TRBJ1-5	ASRTTGQGLGPQH
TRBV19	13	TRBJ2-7	ASSLGRTGYQGQY
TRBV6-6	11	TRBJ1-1	ASSDGQGGEAF
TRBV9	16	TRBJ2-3	ASSVAPLSGTSTDTQY
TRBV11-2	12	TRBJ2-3	ASSLFLVPDTQY